This T cell receptor beta chain originates from a study of T cell repertoires in cytomegalovirus infection. Whole-study context: Through public TCR beta signatures, both CMV infection and matching HLA type were indicated. The study, taken as a whole, reports: The ex vivo response showed dominance by HLA-C-restricted CMV-specific TCR beta clonotypes. Adding up the frequency of public TCR beta families identified people who carried CMV plus the relevant HLA.

TCRdb used MiXCR to reprocess the reads, holding one entry per CDR3 protein. Of 150,000 to 200,000 distinct CDR3 sequences listed, about a sixth are singletons. There are 15 residues in the CDR3. CDR1 is SEHNR and CDR2 is FQNEAQ in the germline V gene (reference sequence). The V and J ends lost 5 bases and 5 bases respectively, with 15 bases between them. This clonotype was found a few times. Its antigen is still unknown. This receptor was identified in a human donor in good health (CMV status not recorded). Some clones in this sample may be carry-over from other donors' samples. Sequenced: CD8+ T cells from PBMCs. The chain links TRBV7-9 to TRBJ1-4; TRBD1 might be the D (6 bases). The CDR3 reads CASSLPGQRNEKLFF. CDR3 bases: TGTGCCAGCAGCCTACCGGGACAAAGGAATGAAAAACTGTTTTTT. Combining the CDR3 with reference TRBV7-9 and TRBJ1-4 gives the whole variable domain DTGVSQNPRHKITKRGQNVTFRCDPISEHNRLYWYRQTLGQGPEFLTYFQNEAQLEKSRLLSDRFSAERPKGSFSTLEIQRTEQGDSAMYLCASSLPGQRNEKLFFGSGTQLSVL.